The T cell receptor beta chain described here comes from a study of shared clonotypes between healthy human individuals. Germline assignment: CDR1 SGHRS and CDR2 YFSETQ. V dropped 3 bases and J dropped 4; count of bases not matched to a gene: 7. CDR3 length: 16 amino acids. As defined, naive CD8 cells were CD45RO-negative and positively selected for CCR7, with terminally differentiated effector memory CD45RA+ cells excluded. Investigators spread the genomic DNA of each subset evenly over several immunoSEQ plates. Using immunoSEQ multiplex PCR, the repertoire was profiled, and TCRdb retains in-frame clones only, with some absent. This sample has 2 million to 2.5 million clones, with roughly 94% found just once.

V and J are TRBV5-1 and TRBJ2-2, with 9 bases fitting TRBD1. Specimen: naive CD8+ T cells sorted from blood. The clonotype was recovered from a man aged 18 to 29 in good health. The CDR3 nucleotides are TGCGCCAGCAGCTATCCCCGGACAGGGGCCACCGGGGAGCTGTTTTTT. Translated: CASSYPRTGATGELFF.